The 2 T cell receptor beta chains reported below all come from one sample, sequenced in a study of T-cell reconstitution after alpha-beta-depleted transplantation in children. For TCRbeta, the library was prepared with unique molecular identifiers. MiXCR, applied by TCRdb to the PCR reads, yields one record per CDR3 protein. The table shows 200,000 to 300,000 distinct CDR3 sequences, with roughly 25% occurring only once. The sequenced sample was PBMCs, mostly from graft donor cells, obtained 360 days after TCRalphabeta/CD19-depleted stem cell transplant. Receptors were obtained from a female patient between 2 and 15 years old who had a stem cell transplant for congenital amegakaryocytic thrombocytopenia, so the T cells may come from the graft donor.

This clonotype was observed at least ten times. This rearrangement joins TRBV6-5 to TRBJ1-1; TRBD1 matches 7 bases. The CDR3 totals 13 residues. V was clipped by 2 bases and J by 5 bases; unmatched bases: 2. Germline CDR1 is MNHEY and CDR2 is SVGAGI. CDR3 protein: CASSYRGRTEAFF. CDR3 coding DNA: TGTGCCAGCAGTTACAGGGGGCGTACTGAAGCTTTCTTT.

The chain has TRBV10-3 and TRBJ2-1, with D unresolved. The V and J ends lost 0 bases and 11 bases respectively, with 11 bases between them. The V gene's germline CDR1 is ENHRY and CDR2 SYGVKD. CDR3 size: 13 residues. CDR3 loop: CAISESPGPKQFF. In DNA form, the CDR3 reads TGTGCCATCAGTGAGTCTCCCGGCCCCAAGCAGTTCTTC.